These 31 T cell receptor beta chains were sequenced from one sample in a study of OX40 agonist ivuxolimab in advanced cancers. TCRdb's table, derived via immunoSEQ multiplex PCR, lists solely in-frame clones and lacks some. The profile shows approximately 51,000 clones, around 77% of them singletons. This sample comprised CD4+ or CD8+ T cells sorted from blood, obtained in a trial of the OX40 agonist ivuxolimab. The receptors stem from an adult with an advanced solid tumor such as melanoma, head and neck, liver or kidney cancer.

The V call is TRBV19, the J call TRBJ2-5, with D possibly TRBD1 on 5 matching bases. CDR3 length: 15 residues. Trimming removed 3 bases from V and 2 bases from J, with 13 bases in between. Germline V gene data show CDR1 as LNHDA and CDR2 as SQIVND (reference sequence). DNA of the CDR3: TGTGCCAGTAGTATTCGGAATGGGGCTCAAGAGACCCAGTACTTC. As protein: CASSIRNGAQETQYF.

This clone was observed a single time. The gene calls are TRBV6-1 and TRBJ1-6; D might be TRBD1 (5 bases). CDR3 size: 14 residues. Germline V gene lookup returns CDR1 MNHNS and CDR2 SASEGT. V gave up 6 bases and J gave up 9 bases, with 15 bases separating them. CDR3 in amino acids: CASSRDASLSPLHF. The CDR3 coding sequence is TGTGCCAGCAGCCGGGACGCATCCCTTTCACCCCTCCACTTT.

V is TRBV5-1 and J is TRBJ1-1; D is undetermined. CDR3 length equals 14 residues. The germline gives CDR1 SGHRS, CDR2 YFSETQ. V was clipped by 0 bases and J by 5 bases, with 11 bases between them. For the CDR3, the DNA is TGCGCCAGCAGCTTGGATGGGATGGGTACTGAAGCTTTCTTT. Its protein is CASSLDGMGTEAFF.

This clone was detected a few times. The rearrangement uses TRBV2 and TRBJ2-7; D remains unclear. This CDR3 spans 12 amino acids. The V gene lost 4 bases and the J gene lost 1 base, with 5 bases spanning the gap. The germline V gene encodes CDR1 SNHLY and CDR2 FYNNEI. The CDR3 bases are TGTGCCAGCAGTGGAGGATCCTACGAGCAGTACTTC. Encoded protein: CASSGGSYEQYF.

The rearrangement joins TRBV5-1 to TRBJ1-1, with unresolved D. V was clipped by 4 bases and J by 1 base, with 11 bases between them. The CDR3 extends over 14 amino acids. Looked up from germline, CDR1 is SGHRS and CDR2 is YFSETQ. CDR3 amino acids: CASSAGPTNTEAFF. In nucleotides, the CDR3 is TGCGCCAGCAGCGCCGGACCGACGAACACTGAAGCTTTCTTT.

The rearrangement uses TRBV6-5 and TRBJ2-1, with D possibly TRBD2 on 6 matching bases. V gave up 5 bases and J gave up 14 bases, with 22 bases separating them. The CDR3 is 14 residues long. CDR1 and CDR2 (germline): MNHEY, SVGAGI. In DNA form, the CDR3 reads TGTGCCAGCAGTCCTAGCCTAACTACCCGGAGGGAGTTCTTC. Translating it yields CASSPSLTTRREFF.

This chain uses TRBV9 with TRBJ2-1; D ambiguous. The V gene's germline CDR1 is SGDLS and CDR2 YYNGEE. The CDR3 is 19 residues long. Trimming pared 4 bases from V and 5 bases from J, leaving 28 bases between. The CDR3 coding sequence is TGTGCCAGCAGCCCCCGGACGAAAATGTGGGCGAGGAAAAACAATGAGCAGTTCTTC. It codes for CASSPRTKMWARKNNEQFF.

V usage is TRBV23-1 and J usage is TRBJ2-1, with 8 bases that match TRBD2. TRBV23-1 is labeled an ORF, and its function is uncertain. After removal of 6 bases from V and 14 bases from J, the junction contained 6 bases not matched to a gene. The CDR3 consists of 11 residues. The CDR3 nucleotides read TGCGCCAGCAGCCCGGGAGGGGATGAGTTCTTC. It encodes CASSPGGDEFF.

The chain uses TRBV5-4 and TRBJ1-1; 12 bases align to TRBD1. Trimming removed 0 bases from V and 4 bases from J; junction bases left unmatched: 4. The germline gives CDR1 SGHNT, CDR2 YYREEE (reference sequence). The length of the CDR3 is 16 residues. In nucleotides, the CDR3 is TGTGCCAGCAGCTTGGGAGGGACAGGGGGCCTCACTGAAGCTTTCTTT. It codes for CASSLGGTGGLTEAFF.

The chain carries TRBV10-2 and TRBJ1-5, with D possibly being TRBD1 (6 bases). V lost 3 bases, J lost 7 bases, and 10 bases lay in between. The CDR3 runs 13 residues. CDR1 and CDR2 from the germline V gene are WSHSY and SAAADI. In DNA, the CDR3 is TGCGCCAGCAGTGACACAGGGAACCAGCCCCAGCATTTT. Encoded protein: CASSDTGNQPQHF.

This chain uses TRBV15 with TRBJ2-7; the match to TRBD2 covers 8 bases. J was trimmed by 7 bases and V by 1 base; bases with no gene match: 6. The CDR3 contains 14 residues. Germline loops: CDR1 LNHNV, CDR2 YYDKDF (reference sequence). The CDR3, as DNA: TGTGCCACCAGCAGAGCGGGGGGGTCCTTTGAGCAGTACTTC. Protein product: CATSRAGGSFEQYF.

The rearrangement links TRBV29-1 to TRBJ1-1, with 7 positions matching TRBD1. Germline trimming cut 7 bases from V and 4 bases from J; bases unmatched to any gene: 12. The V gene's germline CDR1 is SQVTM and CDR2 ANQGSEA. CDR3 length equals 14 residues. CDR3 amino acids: CSARGGGGSTEAFF. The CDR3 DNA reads TGCAGCGCCCGGGGAGGGGGCGGTAGCACTGAAGCTTTCTTT.

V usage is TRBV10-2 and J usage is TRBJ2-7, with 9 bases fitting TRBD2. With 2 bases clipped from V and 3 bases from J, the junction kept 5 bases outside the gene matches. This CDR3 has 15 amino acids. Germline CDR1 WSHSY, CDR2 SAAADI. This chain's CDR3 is CASSERRLAVYEQYF. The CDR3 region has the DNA TGCGCCAGCAGTGAGCGGAGACTAGCGGTCTACGAGCAGTACTTC.

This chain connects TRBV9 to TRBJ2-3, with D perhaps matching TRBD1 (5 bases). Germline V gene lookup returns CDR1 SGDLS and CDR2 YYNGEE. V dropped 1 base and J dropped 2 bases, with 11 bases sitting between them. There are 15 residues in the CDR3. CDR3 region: CASSVSWGPTDTQYF. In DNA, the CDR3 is TGTGCCAGCAGCGTAAGTTGGGGCCCCACAGATACGCAGTATTTT.

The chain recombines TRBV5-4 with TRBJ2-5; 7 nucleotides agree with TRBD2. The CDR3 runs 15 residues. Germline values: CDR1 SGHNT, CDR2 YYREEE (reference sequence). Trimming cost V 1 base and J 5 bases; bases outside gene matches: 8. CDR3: CASSLRSGTKETQYF. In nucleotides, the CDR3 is TGTGCCAGCAGCTTGAGGTCCGGGACTAAGGAGACCCAGTACTTC.

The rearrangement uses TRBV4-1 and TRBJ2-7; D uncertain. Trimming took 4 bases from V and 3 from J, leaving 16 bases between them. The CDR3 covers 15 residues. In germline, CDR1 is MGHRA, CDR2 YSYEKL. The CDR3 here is CASSPRDVLSYEQYF. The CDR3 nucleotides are TGCGCCAGCAGCCCTAGGGATGTCCTAAGCTACGAGCAGTACTTC.

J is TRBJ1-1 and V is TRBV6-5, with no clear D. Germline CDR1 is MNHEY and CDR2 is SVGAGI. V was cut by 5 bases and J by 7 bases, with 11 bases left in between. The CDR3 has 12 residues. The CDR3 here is CASSRGGSEAFF. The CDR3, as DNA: TGTGCCAGCAGTAGAGGTGGGAGTGAAGCTTTCTTT.

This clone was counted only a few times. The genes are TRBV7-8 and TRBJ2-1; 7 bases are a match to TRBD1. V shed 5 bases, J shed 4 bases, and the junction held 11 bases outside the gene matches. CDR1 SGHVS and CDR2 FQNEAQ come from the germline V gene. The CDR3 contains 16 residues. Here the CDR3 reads CASSSLASQGYNEQFF. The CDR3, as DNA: TGTGCCAGCAGCAGCCTAGCCTCACAGGGGTACAATGAGCAGTTCTTC.

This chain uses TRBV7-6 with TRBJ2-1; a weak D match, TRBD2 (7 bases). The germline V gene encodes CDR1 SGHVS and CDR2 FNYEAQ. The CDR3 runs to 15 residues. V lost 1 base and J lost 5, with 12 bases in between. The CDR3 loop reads CASSLVGGAHNEQFF. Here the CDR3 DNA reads TGTGCCAGCAGCTTAGTGGGGGGGGCCCACAATGAGCAGTTCTTC.

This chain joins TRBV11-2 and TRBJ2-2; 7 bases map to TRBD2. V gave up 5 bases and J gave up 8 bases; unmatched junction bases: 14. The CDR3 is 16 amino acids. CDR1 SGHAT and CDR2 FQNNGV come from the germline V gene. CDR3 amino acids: CASSTSEEWLGGELFF. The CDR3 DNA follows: TGTGCCAGCAGCACTAGCGAGGAGTGGTTGGGAGGGGAGCTGTTTTTT.

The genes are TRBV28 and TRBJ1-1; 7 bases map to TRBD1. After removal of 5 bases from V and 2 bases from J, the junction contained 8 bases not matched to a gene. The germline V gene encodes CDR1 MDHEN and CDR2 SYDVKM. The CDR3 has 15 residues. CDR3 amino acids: CASSRSGTANTEAFF. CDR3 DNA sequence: TGTGCCAGCAGTCGATCCGGGACAGCAAACACTGAAGCTTTCTTT.

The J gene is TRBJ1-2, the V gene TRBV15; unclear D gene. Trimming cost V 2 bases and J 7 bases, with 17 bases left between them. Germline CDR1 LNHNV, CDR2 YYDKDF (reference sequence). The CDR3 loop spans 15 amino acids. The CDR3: CATSRTLESEGGYTF. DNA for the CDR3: TGTGCCACCAGCAGAACTCTAGAATCAGAGGGTGGCTACACCTTC.

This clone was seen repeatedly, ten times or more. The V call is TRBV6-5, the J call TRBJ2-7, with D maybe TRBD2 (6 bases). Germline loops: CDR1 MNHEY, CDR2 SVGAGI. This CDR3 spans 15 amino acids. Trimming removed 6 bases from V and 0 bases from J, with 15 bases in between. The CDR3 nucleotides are TGTGCCAGCAGGGACGAAGGGACTGCCTCCTACGAGCAGTACTTC. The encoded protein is CASRDEGTASYEQYF.

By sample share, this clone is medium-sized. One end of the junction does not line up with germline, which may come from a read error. The CDR3 loop reads CASSLESGGGSIKIF. CDR3 DNA sequence: TGTGCCAGCAGCTTAGAGAGTGGGGGCGGGAGTATCAAGATCTTC. The chain is built from TRBV11-2 and TRBJ2-1; D possibly corresponds to TRBD2 (7 bases). This CDR3 has 15 residues. Germline CDR1 SGHAT, CDR2 FQNNGV.

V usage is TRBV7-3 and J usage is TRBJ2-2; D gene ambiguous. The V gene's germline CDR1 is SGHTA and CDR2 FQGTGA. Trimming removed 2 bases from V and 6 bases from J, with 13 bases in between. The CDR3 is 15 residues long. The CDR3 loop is CASSLLSRGAGELFF. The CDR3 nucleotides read TGTGCCAGCAGCTTATTATCTAGAGGCGCCGGGGAGCTGTTTTTT.

CDR3: CASSKAAGPRHSETQYF. CDR3 DNA sequence: TGTGCCAGCAGCAAAGCCGCCGGGCCCAGACATAGCGAGACCCAGTACTTC. J is TRBJ2-5 and V is TRBV21-1. TRBV21-1 is a pseudogene. The CDR3 contains 17 residues.

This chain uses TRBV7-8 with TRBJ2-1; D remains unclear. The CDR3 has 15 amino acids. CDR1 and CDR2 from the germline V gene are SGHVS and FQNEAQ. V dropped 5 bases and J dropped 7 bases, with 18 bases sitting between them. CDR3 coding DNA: TGTGCCAGCAGCCCAGGTAGGGTCCAACGGAATGAGCAGTTCTTC. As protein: CASSPGRVQRNEQFF. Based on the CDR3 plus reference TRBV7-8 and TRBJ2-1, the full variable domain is GAGVSQSPRYKVAKRGQDVALRCDPISGHVSLFWYQQALGQGPEFLTYFQNEAQLDKSGLPSDRFFAERPEGSVSTLKIQRTQQEDSAVYLCASSPGRVQRNEQFFGPGTRLTVL.

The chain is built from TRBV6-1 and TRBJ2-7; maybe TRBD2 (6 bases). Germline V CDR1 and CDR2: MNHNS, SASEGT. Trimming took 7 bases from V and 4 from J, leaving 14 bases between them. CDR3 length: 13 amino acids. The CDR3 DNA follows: TGTGCCAGCATCCGGGGTAGCGGATACGAGCAGTACTTC. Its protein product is CASIRGSGYEQYF.

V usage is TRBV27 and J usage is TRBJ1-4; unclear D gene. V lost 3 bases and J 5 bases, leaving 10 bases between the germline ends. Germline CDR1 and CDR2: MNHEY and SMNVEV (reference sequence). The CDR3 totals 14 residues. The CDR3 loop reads CASSLEGFNEKLFF. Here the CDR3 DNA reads TGTGCCAGCAGTTTGGAGGGTTTCAATGAAAAACTGTTTTTT.

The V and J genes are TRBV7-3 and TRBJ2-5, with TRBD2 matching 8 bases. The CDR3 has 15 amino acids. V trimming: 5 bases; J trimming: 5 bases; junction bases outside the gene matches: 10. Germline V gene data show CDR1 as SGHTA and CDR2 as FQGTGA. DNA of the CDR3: TGTGCCAGCAGCCCAGAAGCGGGGGCCCAGGAGACCCAGTACTTC. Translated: CASSPEAGAQETQYF.

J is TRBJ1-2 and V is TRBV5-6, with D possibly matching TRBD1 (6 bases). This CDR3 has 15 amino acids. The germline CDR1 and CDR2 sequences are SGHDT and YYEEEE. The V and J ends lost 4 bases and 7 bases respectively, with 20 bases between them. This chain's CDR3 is CASSNRDTQRGGYTF. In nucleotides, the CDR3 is TGTGCCAGCAGCAATCGGGACACCCAACGGGGTGGCTACACCTTC.